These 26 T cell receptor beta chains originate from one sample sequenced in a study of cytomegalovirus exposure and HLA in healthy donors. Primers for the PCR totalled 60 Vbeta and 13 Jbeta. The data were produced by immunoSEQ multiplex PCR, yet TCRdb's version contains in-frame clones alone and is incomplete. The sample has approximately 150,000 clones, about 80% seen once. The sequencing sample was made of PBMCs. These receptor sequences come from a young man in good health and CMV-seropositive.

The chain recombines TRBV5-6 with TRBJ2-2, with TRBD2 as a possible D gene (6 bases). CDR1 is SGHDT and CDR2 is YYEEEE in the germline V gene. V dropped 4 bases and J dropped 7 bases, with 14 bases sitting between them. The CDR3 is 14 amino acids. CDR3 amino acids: CASSKQAGGGELFF. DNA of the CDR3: TGTGCCAGCAGCAAACAGGCCGGGGGCGGGGAGCTGTTTTTT.

The CDR3 loop is CASSDRGLKKLFF. Written as DNA, the CDR3 is TGTGCCAGCAGTGACAGGGGGCTTAAAAAACTGTTTTTT. The gene calls are TRBV6-1 and TRBJ1-4, with 8 bases fitting TRBD1. Germline loops: CDR1 MNHNS, CDR2 SASEGT. This CDR3 is built from 13 residues. V gave up 3 bases and J gave up 9 bases; unmatched junction bases: 3.

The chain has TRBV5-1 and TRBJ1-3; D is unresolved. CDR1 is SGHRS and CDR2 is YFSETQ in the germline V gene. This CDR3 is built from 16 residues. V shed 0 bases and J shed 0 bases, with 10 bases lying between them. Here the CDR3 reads CASSLVELSSGNTIYF. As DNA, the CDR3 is TGCGCCAGCAGCTTGGTAGAGCTGAGCTCTGGAAACACCATATATTTT. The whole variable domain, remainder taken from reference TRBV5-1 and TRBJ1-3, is KAGVTQTPRYLIKTRGQQVTLSCSPISGHRSVSWYQQTPGQGLQFLFEYFSETQRNKGNFPGRFSGRQFSNSRSEMNVSTLELGDSALYLCASSLVELSSGNTIYFGEGSWLTVV.

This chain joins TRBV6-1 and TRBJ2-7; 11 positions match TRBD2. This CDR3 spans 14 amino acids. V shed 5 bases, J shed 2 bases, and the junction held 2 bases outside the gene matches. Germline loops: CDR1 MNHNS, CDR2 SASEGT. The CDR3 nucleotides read TGTGCCAGCAGTAATAGCGGGGGGGCCTACGAGCAGTACTTC. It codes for CASSNSGGAYEQYF.

As DNA, the CDR3 is TGCGCCAGCAGTTTGACTAGCGGGGGGCCCAATGAGCAGTTCTTC. Translated: CASSLTSGGPNEQFF. The rearrangement uses TRBV5-1 and TRBJ2-1; 13 bases align to TRBD2. Germline CDR1 reads SGHRS; CDR2 reads YFSETQ. After removal of 5 bases from V and 6 bases from J, the junction contained 5 bases not matched to a gene. CDR3 length: 15 amino acids.

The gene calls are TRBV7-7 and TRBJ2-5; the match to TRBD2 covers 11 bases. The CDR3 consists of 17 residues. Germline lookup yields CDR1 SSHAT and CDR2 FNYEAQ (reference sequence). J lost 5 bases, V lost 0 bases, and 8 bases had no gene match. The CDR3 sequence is CASSLAGSGGATETQYF. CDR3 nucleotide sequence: TGTGCCAGCAGCTTAGCCGGTAGCGGGGGGGCCACCGAGACCCAGTACTTC.

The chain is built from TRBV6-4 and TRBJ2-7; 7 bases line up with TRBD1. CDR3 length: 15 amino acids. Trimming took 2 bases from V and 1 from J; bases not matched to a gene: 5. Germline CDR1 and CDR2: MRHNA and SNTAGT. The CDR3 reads CASSDRGQLSYEQYF. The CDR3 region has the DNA TGTGCCAGCAGTGACCGGGGACAGCTGTCCTACGAGCAGTACTTC.

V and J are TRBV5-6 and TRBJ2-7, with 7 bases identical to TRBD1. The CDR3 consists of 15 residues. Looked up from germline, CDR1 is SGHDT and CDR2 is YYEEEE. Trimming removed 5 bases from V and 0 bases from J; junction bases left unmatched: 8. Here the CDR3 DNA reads TGTGCCAGCAGTCCAAACAGGGGATACTCCTACGAGCAGTACTTC. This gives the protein CASSPNRGYSYEQYF.

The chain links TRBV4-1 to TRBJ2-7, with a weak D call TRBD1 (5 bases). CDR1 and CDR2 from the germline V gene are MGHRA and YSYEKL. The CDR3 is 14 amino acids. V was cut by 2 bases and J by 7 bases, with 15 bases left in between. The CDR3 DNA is TGCGCCAGCAGCCAATTCGCCGGACAAGGTGAGCAGTACTTC. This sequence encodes CASSQFAGQGEQYF.

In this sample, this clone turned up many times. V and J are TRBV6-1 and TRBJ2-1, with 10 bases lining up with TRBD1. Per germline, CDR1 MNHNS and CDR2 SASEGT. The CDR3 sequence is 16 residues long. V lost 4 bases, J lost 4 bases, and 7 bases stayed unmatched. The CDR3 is CASSVETGGGYNEQFF. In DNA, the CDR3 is TGTGCCAGCAGTGTGGAGACAGGGGGCGGGTACAATGAGCAGTTCTTC.

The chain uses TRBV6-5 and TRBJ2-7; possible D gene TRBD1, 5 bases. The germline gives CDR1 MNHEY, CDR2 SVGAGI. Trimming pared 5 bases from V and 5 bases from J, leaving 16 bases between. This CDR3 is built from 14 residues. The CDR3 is CASSIGVLRDEQYF. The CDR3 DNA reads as TGTGCCAGCAGTATAGGGGTCCTCCGGGACGAGCAGTACTTC.

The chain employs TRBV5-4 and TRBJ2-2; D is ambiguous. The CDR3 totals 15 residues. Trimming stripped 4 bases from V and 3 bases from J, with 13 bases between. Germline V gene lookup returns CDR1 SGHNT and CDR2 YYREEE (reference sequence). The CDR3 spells CASSPSILYTGELFF. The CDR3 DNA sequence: TGTGCCAGCAGCCCGTCTATTCTTTACACCGGGGAGCTGTTTTTT.

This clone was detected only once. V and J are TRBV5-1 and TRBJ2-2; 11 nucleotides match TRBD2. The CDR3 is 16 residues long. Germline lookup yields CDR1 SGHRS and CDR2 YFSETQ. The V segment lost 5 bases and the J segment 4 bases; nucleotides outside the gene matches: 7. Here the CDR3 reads CASRDLAGGTTGELFF. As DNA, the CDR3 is TGCGCCAGCAGGGACCTAGCGGGGGGTACCACCGGGGAGCTGTTTTTT.

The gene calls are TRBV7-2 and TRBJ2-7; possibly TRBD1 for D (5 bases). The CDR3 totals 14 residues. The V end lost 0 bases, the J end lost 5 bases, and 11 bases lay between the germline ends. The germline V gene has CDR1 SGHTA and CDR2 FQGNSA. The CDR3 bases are TGTGCCAGCAGCTTAGCCCCAGGGTCAAACGAGCAGTACTTC. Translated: CASSLAPGSNEQYF.

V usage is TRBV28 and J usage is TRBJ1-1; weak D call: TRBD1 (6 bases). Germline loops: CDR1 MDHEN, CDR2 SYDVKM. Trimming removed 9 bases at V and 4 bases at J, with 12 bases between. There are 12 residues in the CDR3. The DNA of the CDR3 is TGTGCCAGTATCTTAGGGGGCACTGAAGCTTTCTTT. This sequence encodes CASILGGTEAFF.

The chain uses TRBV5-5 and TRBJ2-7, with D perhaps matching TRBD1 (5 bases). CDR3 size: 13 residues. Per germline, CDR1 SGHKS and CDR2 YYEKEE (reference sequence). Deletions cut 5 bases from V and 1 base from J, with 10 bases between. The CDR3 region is CASRGPGSYEQYF. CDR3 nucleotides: TGTGCCAGCAGGGGTCCAGGGTCCTACGAGCAGTACTTC.

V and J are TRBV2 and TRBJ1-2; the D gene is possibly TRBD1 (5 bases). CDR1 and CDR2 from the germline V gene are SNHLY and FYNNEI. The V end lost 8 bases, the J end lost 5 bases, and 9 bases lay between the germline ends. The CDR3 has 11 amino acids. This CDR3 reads CASGAEYGYTF. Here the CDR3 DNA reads TGTGCCAGCGGGGCAGAGTATGGCTACACCTTC. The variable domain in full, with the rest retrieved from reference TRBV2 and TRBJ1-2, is EPEVTQTPSHQVTQMGQEVILRCVPISNHLYFYWYRQILGQKVEFLVSFYNNEISEKSEIFDDQFSVERPDGSNFTLKIRSTKLEDSAMYFCASGAEYGYTFGSGTRLTVV.

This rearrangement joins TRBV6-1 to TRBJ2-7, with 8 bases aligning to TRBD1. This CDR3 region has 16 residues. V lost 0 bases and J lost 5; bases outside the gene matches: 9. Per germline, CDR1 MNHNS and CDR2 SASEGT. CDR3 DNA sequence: TGTGCCAGCAGTGAAGCGCTCTGGACAGGGAATGACGAGCAGTACTTC. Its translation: CASSEALWTGNDEQYF.

The CDR3 sequence: CASSLSPGAYGYTF. DNA of the CDR3: TGTGCCAGCAGCTTGAGTCCAGGGGCCTATGGCTACACCTTC. This chain connects TRBV11-2 to TRBJ1-2; weak D call: TRBD1 (6 bases). Germline CDR1 and CDR2: SGHAT and FQNNGV. CDR3 length equals 14 residues. The V end was cut by 3 bases, the J end by 4 bases, with 12 bases between.

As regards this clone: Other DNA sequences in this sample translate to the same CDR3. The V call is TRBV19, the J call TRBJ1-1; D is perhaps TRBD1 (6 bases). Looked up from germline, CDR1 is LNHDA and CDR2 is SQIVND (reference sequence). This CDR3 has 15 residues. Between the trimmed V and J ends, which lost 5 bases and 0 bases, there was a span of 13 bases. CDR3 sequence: CASSARTALNTEAFF. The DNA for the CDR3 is TGTGCCAGTAGTGCCCGGACAGCTCTGAACACTGAAGCTTTCTTT.

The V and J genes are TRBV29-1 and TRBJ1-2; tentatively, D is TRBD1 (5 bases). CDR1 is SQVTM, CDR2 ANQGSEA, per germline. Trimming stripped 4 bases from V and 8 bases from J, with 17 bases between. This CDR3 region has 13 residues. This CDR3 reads CSVGGGTYGGYTF. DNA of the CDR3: TGCAGCGTTGGAGGAGGGACTTATGGCGGCTACACCTTC.

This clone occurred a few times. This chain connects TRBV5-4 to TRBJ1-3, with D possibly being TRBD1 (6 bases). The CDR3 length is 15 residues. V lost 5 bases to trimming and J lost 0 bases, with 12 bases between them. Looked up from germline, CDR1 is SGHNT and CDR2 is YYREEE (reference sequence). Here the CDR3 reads CASRAGTSSGNTIYF. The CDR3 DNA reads TGTGCCAGCAGGGCCGGGACAAGCTCTGGAAACACCATATATTTT.

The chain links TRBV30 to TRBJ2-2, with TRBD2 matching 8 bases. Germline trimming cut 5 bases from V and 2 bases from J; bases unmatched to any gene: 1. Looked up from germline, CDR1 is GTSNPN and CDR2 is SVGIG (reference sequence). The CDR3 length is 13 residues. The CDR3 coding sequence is TGTGCCTGGGGACTAGCCAACACCGGGGAGCTGTTTTTT. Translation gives CAWGLANTGELFF.

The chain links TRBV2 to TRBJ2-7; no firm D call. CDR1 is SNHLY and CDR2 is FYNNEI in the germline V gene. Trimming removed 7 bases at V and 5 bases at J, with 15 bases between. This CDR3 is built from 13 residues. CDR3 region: CASTDGTQDEQYF. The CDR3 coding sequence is TGTGCCAGCACAGATGGCACCCAGGACGAGCAGTACTTC. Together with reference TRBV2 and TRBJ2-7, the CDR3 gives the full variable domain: EPEVTQTPSHQVTQMGQEVILRCVPISNHLYFYWYRQILGQKVEFLVSFYNNEISEKSEIFDDQFSVERPDGSNFTLKIRSTKLEDSAMYFCASTDGTQDEQYFGPGTRLTVT.

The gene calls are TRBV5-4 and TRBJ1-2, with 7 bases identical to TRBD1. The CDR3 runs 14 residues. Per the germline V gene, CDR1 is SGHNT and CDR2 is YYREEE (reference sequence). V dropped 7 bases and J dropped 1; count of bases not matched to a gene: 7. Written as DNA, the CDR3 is TGTGCCAGCTTCCGGGGGACAGATAACTATGGCTACACCTTC. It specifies CASFRGTDNYGYTF. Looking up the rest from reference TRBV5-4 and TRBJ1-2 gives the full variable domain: ETGVTQSPTHLIKTRGQQVTLRCSSQSGHNTVSWYQQALGQGPQFIFQYYREEENGRGNFPPRFSGLQFPNYSSELNVNALELDDSALYLCASFRGTDNYGYTFGSGTRLTVV.

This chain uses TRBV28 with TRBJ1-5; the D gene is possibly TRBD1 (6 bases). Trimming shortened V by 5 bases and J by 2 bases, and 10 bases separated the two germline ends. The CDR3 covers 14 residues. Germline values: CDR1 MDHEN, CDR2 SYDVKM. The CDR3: CASSQGYGNQPQHF. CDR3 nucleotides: TGTGCCAGCAGTCAGGGGTATGGCAATCAGCCCCAGCATTTT.